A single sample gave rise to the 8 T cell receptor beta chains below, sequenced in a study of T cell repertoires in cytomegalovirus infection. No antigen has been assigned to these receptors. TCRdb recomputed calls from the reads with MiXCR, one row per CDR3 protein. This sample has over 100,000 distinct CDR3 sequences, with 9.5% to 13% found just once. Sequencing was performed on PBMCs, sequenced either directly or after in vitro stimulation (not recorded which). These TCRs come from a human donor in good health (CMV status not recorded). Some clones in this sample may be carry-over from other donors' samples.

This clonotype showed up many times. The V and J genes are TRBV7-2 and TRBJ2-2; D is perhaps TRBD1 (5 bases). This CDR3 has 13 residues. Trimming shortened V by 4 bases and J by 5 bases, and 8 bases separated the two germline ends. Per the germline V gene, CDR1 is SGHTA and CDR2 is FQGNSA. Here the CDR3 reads CASSSRETGELFF. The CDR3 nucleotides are TGTGCCAGCAGCTCCAGGGAAACCGGGGAGCTGTTTTTT.

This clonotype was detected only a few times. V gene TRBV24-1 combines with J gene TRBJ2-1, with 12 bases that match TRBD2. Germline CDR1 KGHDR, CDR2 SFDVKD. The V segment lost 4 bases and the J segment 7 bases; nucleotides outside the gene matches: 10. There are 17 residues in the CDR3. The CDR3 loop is CATSEQRPSGRGNEQFF. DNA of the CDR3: TGTGCCACCAGTGAGCAACGACCTAGCGGGAGGGGGAATGAGCAGTTCTTC.

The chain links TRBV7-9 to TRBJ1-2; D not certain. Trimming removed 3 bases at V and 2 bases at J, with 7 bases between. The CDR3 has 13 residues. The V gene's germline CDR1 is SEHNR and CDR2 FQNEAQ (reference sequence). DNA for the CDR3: TGTGCCAGCAGCTTTGGAGCAAACTATGGCTACACCTTC. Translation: CASSFGANYGYTF. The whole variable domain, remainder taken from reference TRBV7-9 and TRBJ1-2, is DTGVSQNPRHKITKRGQNVTFRCDPISEHNRLYWYRQTLGQGPEFLTYFQNEAQLEKSRLLSDRFSAERPKGSFSTLEIQRTEQGDSAMYLCASSFGANYGYTFGSGTRLTVV.

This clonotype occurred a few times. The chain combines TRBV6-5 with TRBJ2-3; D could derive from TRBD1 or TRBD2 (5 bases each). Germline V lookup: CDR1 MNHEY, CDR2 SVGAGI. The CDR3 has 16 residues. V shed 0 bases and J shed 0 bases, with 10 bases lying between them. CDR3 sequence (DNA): TGTGCCAGCAGTTACTCGGGACCCCAAAGCACAGATACGCAGTATTTT. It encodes CASSYSGPQSTDTQYF.

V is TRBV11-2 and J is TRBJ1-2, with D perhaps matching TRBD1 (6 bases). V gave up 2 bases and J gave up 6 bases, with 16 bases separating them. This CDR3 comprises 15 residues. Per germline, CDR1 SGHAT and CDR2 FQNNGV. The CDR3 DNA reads TGTGCCAGCAGCTTACCGGGAAGGGGGTTGAATGGCTACACCTTC. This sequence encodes CASSLPGRGLNGYTF.

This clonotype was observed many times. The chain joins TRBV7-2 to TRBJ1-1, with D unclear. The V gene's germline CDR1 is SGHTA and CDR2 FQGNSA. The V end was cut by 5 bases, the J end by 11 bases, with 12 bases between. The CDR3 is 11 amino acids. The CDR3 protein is CASSPRPRAFF. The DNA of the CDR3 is TGTGCCAGCAGCCCCCGCCCAAGGGCTTTCTTT.

DNA of the CDR3: TGTGCCAGCAGCTTTCTAGCTAGCGTCTGCAATGAGCAGTTCTTC. Translating it yields CASSFLASVCNEQFF. This chain connects TRBV7-2 to TRBJ2-1; D may be TRBD2 (6 bases). Deletions cut 3 bases from V and 6 bases from J, with 15 bases between. The CDR3 loop spans 15 amino acids. The V gene's germline CDR1 is SGHTA and CDR2 FQGNSA.

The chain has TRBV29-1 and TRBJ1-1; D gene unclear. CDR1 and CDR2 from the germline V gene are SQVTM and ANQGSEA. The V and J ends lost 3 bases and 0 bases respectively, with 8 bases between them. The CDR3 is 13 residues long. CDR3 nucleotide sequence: TGCAGCGTTGAGAGAGAAATGAACACTGAAGCTTTCTTT. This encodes CSVEREMNTEAFF.